The 25 T cell receptor beta chains below were found in one sample sequenced in a study of T cells of healthy individuals. TCRdb re-derived calls from the 5' RACE reads in MiXCR, one entry per CDR3 protein. The profile covers around 63,000 distinct CDR3 sequences, with 15% to 20% appearing a single time and approximately 4.8% taken by the ten largest. The receptors here all came from a human donor in good health.

CDR3 protein: CASSDGGLYDDDEQYF. The CDR3, as DNA: TGCGCCAGCAGTGACGGGGGGCTTTACGATGACGACGAGCAGTACTTC. The J gene is TRBJ2-7, the V gene TRBV10-1; tentative D call: TRBD2 (7 bases). The V gene's germline CDR1 is WNHNN and CDR2 SYGVQD (reference sequence). The CDR3 is 16 amino acids. V lost 3 bases to trimming and J lost 5 bases, with 20 bases between them.

This clonotype was recorded many times. This chain links TRBV7-9 with TRBJ2-5; D ambiguous. Trimming pared 1 base from V and 5 bases from J, leaving 14 bases between. Germline CDR1 reads SEHNR; CDR2 reads FQNEAQ (reference sequence). CDR3 size: 15 residues. The DNA for the CDR3 is TGTGCCAGCAGCTTAGGTAGCCCACCTGGGGAGACCCAGTACTTC. Its translation: CASSLGSPPGETQYF.

This clonotype turned up a few times. J is TRBJ2-6 and V is TRBV5-1; possibly TRBD1 for D (6 bases). Germline CDR1 and CDR2: SGHRS and YFSETQ. The CDR3 spans 16 residues. V lost 3 bases and J 0 bases, leaving 10 bases between the germline ends. CDR3 DNA: TGCGCCAGCAGCTGGGTAGGGGGCTCTGGGGCCAACGTCCTGACTTTC. It translates to CASSWVGGSGANVLTF.

V gene TRBV7-2 combines with J gene TRBJ2-3, with 14 bases matching TRBD2. The length of the CDR3 is 20 residues. Germline values: CDR1 SGHTA, CDR2 FQGNSA. V shed 0 bases, J shed 0 bases, and the junction held 8 bases outside the gene matches. CDR3 bases: TGTGCCAGCAGCTTAGCGCCGGGACTAGCGGGGGCCTCTAGCACAGATACGCAGTATTTT. Translating it yields CASSLAPGLAGASSTDTQYF.

This clonotype was detected many times. This sequence joins TRBV7-2 and TRBJ2-2; D gene unclear. CDR1 is SGHTA, CDR2 FQGNSA, per germline. Trimming took off 2 bases at V and 7 bases at J, with 11 bases between the two ends. The CDR3 has 14 amino acids. This chain's CDR3 is CASSLPLVVGELFF. In DNA, the CDR3 is TGTGCCAGCAGCTTACCCCTAGTAGTCGGGGAGCTGTTTTTT.

At least ten counts were recorded for this clonotype. The chain is built from TRBV2 and TRBJ2-1; D possibly matches TRBD1 or TRBD2 (6 bases each). CDR1 SNHLY and CDR2 FYNNEI come from the germline V gene. Deletions cut 5 bases from V and 5 bases from J, with 19 bases between. This CDR3 contains 16 residues. DNA of the CDR3: TGTGCCAGCAGTCAGGAAGGGGGAGGAAATGACAATGAGCAGTTCTTC. It yields the protein CASSQEGGGNDNEQFF.

V gene TRBV6-5 combines with J gene TRBJ2-3; D is ambiguous. The CDR3 runs 13 residues. The germline CDR1 and CDR2 sequences are MNHEY and SVGAGI. Between the trimmed V and J ends, which lost 3 bases and 4 bases, there was a span of 8 bases. The CDR3 sequence: CASSYKASDTQYF. The CDR3 region has the DNA TGTGCCAGCAGTTATAAGGCGTCAGATACGCAGTATTTT.

This clonotype came up a few times. The chain employs TRBV28 and TRBJ1-4; possibly TRBD1 for D (5 bases). V gave up 2 bases and J gave up 2 bases, with 15 bases separating them. Germline CDR1 reads MDHEN; CDR2 reads SYDVKM. The CDR3 is made up of 17 amino acids. CDR3 bases: TGTGCCAGCAGTTTACGGGACGCCCTAAGGACTAATGAAAAACTGTTTTTT. It is translated as CASSLRDALRTNEKLFF.

This chain uses TRBV24-1 with TRBJ2-5; TRBD2 matches 8 bases. The CDR3 is 14 amino acids. The ends lost 7 bases at V and 7 bases at J; junction bases unmatched: 10. Germline CDR1 KGHDR, CDR2 SFDVKD. CDR3 sequence reads: CATSSTSGAGTQYF. Here the CDR3 DNA reads TGTGCCACCAGCTCTACTAGCGGTGCGGGGACCCAGTACTTC.

This clonotype was counted at least ten times. The chain is built from TRBV28 and TRBJ2-7, with D perhaps matching TRBD1 (5 bases). With 5 bases removed from V and 1 base from J, the gap between germline ends came to 21 bases. Germline CDR1 MDHEN, CDR2 SYDVKM. This CDR3 contains 17 residues. The CDR3 loop is CASSTQQQDRSSYEQYF. CDR3 nucleotides: TGTGCCAGCAGTACCCAACAACAGGATAGGTCGTCCTACGAGCAGTACTTC.

This clonotype was detected ten times or more. This sequence joins TRBV29-1 and TRBJ2-1; TRBD1 matches at 10 bases. The CDR3 consists of 14 residues. The germline gives CDR1 SQVTM, CDR2 ANQGSEA. After removal of 6 bases from V and 0 bases from J, the junction contained 2 bases not matched to a gene. CDR3 in DNA: TGCAGCGTGTGGACAGGGGGCTCCTACAATGAGCAGTTCTTC. Translation gives CSVWTGGSYNEQFF.

Only a few counts were recorded for this clonotype. The chain is built from TRBV12-3 or TRBV12-4 and TRBJ2-7; 7 bases align to TRBD2. CDR3 length: 12 residues. V shed 3 bases and J 5 bases; nucleotides not matched to a gene: 1. In DNA form, the CDR3 reads TGTGCCAGCAGTTTTCGGGGGGACGAGCAGTACTTC. Its protein product is CASSFRGDEQYF.

V is TRBV7-2 and J is TRBJ2-1, with D perhaps matching TRBD1 (6 bases). Germline CDR1 and CDR2: SGHTA and FQGNSA. V lost 2 bases and J 9 bases, leaving 14 bases between the germline ends. The CDR3 runs 14 residues. The CDR3 loop reads CASSLLGGPGEQFF. The CDR3 DNA is TGTGCCAGCAGCTTATTAGGGGGTCCGGGTGAGCAGTTCTTC.

In its sample, this clonotype was seen many times. The V gene is TRBV30, the J gene TRBJ1-1, with D tentatively TRBD1 (5 bases). The germline gives CDR1 GTSNPN, CDR2 SVGIG (reference sequence). V was shortened by 0 bases and J by 5 bases, with 10 bases between the two germline ends. The length of the CDR3 is 13 residues. The CDR3 spells CAWSVGGGTEAFF. In DNA, the CDR3 is TGTGCCTGGAGTGTTGGGGGGGGAACTGAAGCTTTCTTT.

The sample holds many counts of this clonotype. This chain uses TRBV28 with TRBJ1-2; D might be TRBD1 (5 bases). CDR1 is MDHEN and CDR2 is SYDVKM in the germline V gene. The CDR3 is 14 amino acids. V shed 3 bases and J shed 2 bases, with 10 bases lying between them. The CDR3, as DNA: TGTGCCAGCAGTTTGGGACTGACCAACTATGGCTACACCTTC. It specifies CASSLGLTNYGYTF.

This clonotype was counted ten times or more. The gene calls are TRBV11-2 and TRBJ1-1; 7 nucleotides agree with TRBD1. The CDR3 length is 13 residues. Germline values: CDR1 SGHAT, CDR2 FQNNGV. The ends lost 6 bases at V and 5 bases at J; junction bases unmatched: 6. The CDR3 protein is CASSFPRGTEAFF. The CDR3 coding sequence is TGTGCCAGCAGTTTCCCCAGGGGGACTGAAGCTTTCTTT.

This clonotype has at least ten counts. The chain combines TRBV6-6 with TRBJ2-1, with D possibly being TRBD2 (5 bases). Germline V gene data show CDR1 as MNHNY and CDR2 as SVGAGI (reference sequence). The CDR3 spans 15 residues. V was shortened by 4 bases and J by 4 bases, with 14 bases between the two germline ends. For the CDR3, the DNA is TGTGCCAGCAGTTTGACTACAATAGTATACAATGAGCAGTTCTTC. Its translation: CASSLTTIVYNEQFF.

CDR3 amino acids: CASRPTDPSPYEQYF. The CDR3, as DNA: TGTGCCAGCAGGCCGACAGACCCATCCCCCTACGAGCAGTACTTC. The chain couples TRBV12-3 or TRBV12-4 to TRBJ2-7, with D possibly being TRBD1 (5 bases). Trimming left V 6 bases short and J 2 bases short, with 17 bases between. The CDR3 is 15 amino acids.

This clonotype was counted many times. The CDR3 sequence is CASTGTETYEQYF. In nucleotides, the CDR3 is TGTGCCAGCACCGGGACAGAGACCTACGAGCAGTACTTC. The V gene is TRBV4-2, the J gene TRBJ2-7, with TRBD1 matching 7 bases. CDR1 is LGHNA and CDR2 is YNFKEQ in the germline V gene. The CDR3 extends over 13 amino acids. V shed 7 bases, J shed 2 bases, and the junction held 5 bases outside the gene matches.

The rearrangement links TRBV7-9 to TRBJ2-2; D possibly corresponds to TRBD2 (5 bases). Germline-derived CDR1 and CDR2 are SEHNR and FQNEAQ (reference sequence). This CDR3 contains 14 residues. V was cut by 8 bases and J by 2 bases, with 12 bases left in between. The CDR3 is CASGETINTGELFF. In DNA form, the CDR3 reads TGTGCCAGCGGGGAGACTATCAACACCGGGGAGCTGTTTTTT. Full variable domain (rest looked up from reference TRBV7-9 and TRBJ2-2): DTGVSQNPRHKITKRGQNVTFRCDPISEHNRLYWYRQTLGQGPEFLTYFQNEAQLEKSRLLSDRFSAERPKGSFSTLEIQRTEQGDSAMYLCASGETINTGELFFGEGSRLTVL.

This clonotype has ten or more counts. This sequence joins TRBV29-1 and TRBJ1-5; no clear D. CDR3 size: 12 residues. In germline, CDR1 is SQVTM, CDR2 ANQGSEA. Trimming left V 4 bases short and J 6 bases short, with 10 bases between. The CDR3 loop is CSVGEVGQPQHF. CDR3 nucleotides: TGCAGCGTTGGAGAAGTGGGTCAGCCCCAGCATTTT.

This clonotype was counted only a few times. The chain employs TRBV27 and TRBJ1-1; D unresolved. The CDR3 spans 14 residues. From germline, CDR1 is MNHEY and CDR2 SMNVEV (reference sequence). V dropped 0 bases and J dropped 4 bases, with 9 bases sitting between them. The CDR3 DNA reads as TGTGCCAGCAGTTTATCAGGGATAGGCACTGAAGCTTTCTTT. Its protein is CASSLSGIGTEAFF.

The chain uses TRBV28 and TRBJ2-1; TRBD2 matches 7 bases. The ends lost 2 bases at V and 7 bases at J; junction bases unmatched: 14. The CDR3 runs 17 residues. Germline V gene data show CDR1 as MDHEN and CDR2 as SYDVKM. CDR3 in amino acids: CASSLIQGGYLANEQFF. The CDR3 bases are TGTGCCAGCAGTTTAATCCAGGGAGGGTATCTTGCGAATGAGCAGTTCTTC. The full variable domain, its missing parts supplied by reference TRBV28 and TRBJ2-1, is DVKVTQSSRYLVKRTGEKVFLECVQDMDHENMFWYRQDPGLGLRLIYFSYDVKMKEKGDIPEGYSVSREKKERFSLILESASTNQTSMYLCASSLIQGGYLANEQFFGPGTRLTVL.

The chain uses TRBV12-3 or TRBV12-4 and TRBJ2-7; the match to TRBD2 covers 8 bases. With 8 bases clipped from V and 11 bases from J, the junction kept 8 bases outside the gene matches. The CDR3 loop spans 11 amino acids. The CDR3 coding sequence is TGTGCCAGCCGGGAGGGCGCGAGGGAGTACTTC. Its translation: CASREGAREYF.

This clonotype was found a few times. The chain recombines TRBV5-1 with TRBJ2-5, with D possibly called TRBD1 or TRBD2 (5 bases each). V was pared by 4 bases and J by 5 bases, with 18 bases between. The CDR3 runs to 15 residues. Looked up from germline, CDR1 is SGHRS and CDR2 is YFSETQ. In DNA, the CDR3 is TGCGCCAGCAGCCCGGGACGGCTCGGTATGGAGACCCAGTACTTC. Its translation is CASSPGRLGMETQYF.